The 10 T cell receptor beta chains presented below share a single source sample, sequenced in a study of T cell repertoires in cytomegalovirus infection. TCRdb analysed the reads with MiXCR anew, one entry per CDR3 protein. Here the sample spans about 830,000 distinct CDR3 sequences, 30% to 35% being singletons. For these TCRs, the target antigens are not known. The sample here was cultured CD8+ T cells from PBMCs, taken from culture after CMV antigen stimulation. The source is a human donor in good health (CMV status not recorded). Some clones in this sample may be carry-over from other donors' samples.

This clonotype was counted only a few times. This chain connects TRBV5-5 to TRBJ2-7, with 9 bases lining up with TRBD1. The V segment lost 4 bases and the J segment 3 bases; nucleotides outside the gene matches: 5. The CDR3 is 14 residues long. The germline V gene has CDR1 SGHKS and CDR2 YYEKEE (reference sequence). The CDR3 region is CASSSRTGDYEQYF. For the CDR3, the DNA is TGTGCCAGCAGCAGCCGGACAGGGGACTACGAGCAGTACTTC.

The chain carries TRBV29-1 and TRBJ2-7; the D gene is possibly TRBD1 (6 bases). This CDR3 has 13 residues. Trimming cost V 3 bases and J 2 bases, with 11 bases left between them. Germline V gene lookup returns CDR1 SQVTM and CDR2 ANQGSEA. The CDR3 reads CSVEGDTPYEQYF. The CDR3 DNA reads as TGCAGCGTTGAGGGGGACACCCCCTACGAGCAGTACTTC.

CDR3 loop: CASSSQYLNPGANVLTF. CDR3 bases: TGTGCCAGCAGCTCCCAATATTTAAATCCCGGGGCCAACGTCCTGACTTTC. V is TRBV6-2 or TRBV6-3 and J is TRBJ2-6; no definite D call. This CDR3 comprises 17 residues. Germline V gene lookup returns CDR1 MNHEY and CDR2 SVGEGT. V lost 6 bases and J lost 4, with 19 bases in between.

This clonotype appeared many times. The CDR3 DNA reads TGTGCCAGCAGCTTGTACAGTGTGCCCGGGGAGACCCAGTACTTC. This translates into CASSLYSVPGETQYF. The V call is TRBV7-2, the J call TRBJ2-5; D is unclear. Germline CDR1 reads SGHTA; CDR2 reads FQGNSA. V was clipped by 3 bases and J by 5 bases, with 16 bases between them. This CDR3 comprises 15 residues. Full variable domain (rest looked up from reference TRBV7-2 and TRBJ2-5): GAGVSQSPSNKVTEKGKDVELRCDPISGHTALYWYRQSLGQGLEFLIYFQGNSAPDKSGLPSDRFSAERTGGSVSTLTIQRTQQEDSAVYLCASSLYSVPGETQYFGPGTRLLVL.

The chain joins TRBV4-3 to TRBJ1-5, with D hard to call. The CDR3 runs 14 residues. V dropped 0 bases and J dropped 7 bases, with 10 bases sitting between them. Germline V gives CDR1 LGHNA, CDR2 YSLEER. CDR3 nucleotide sequence: TGCGCCAGCAGCCAAGAGCGATTCGGGCAGCCCCAGCATTTT. It codes for CASSQERFGQPQHF.

The CDR3 coding sequence is TGTGCCAGCAGTTCTAGCGGGGGGCCCCCCACAGATACGCAGTATTTT. It encodes CASSSSGGPPTDTQYF. The V call is TRBV12-3 or TRBV12-4, the J call TRBJ2-3; the match to TRBD2 covers 11 bases. CDR3 length: 16 amino acids. Unmatched junction bases numbered 5, after V lost 4 bases and J lost 2 bases.

The chain carries TRBV12-3 or TRBV12-4 and TRBJ2-7; weak D call: TRBD1 (6 bases). V was pared by 2 bases and J by 5 bases, with 10 bases between. The CDR3 is made up of 13 amino acids. CDR3 in amino acids: CASSLFKGDEQYF. The CDR3 coding sequence is TGTGCCAGCAGTTTATTTAAGGGGGACGAGCAGTACTTC.

The J gene is TRBJ2-3, the V gene TRBV4-1, with a possible D match to TRBD2 (6 bases). Germline V gives CDR1 MGHRA, CDR2 YSYEKL. This CDR3 is built from 14 residues. With 1 base removed from V and 3 bases from J, the gap between germline ends came to 8 bases. CDR3 bases: TGCGCCAGCAGCCAAGGGCGGGATACAGATACGCAGTATTTT. Its translation is CASSQGRDTDTQYF.

This clonotype was counted ten times or more. The CDR3 nucleotides are TGTGCCAGCAGTTTCGATCCCGGGGGCACAAGAGAGACCCAGTACTTC. As protein: CASSFDPGGTRETQYF. The chain recombines TRBV12-3 or TRBV12-4 with TRBJ2-5; D is perhaps TRBD1 or TRBD2 (6 bases each). Trimming left V 3 bases short and J 4 bases short, with 18 bases between. The CDR3 totals 16 residues.

This sequence joins TRBV5-4 and TRBJ2-7; the D gene is possibly TRBD2 (6 bases). CDR1 and CDR2 (germline): SGHNT, YYREEE (reference sequence). The CDR3 consists of 12 residues. V was clipped by 5 bases and J by 6 bases, with 12 bases between them. DNA of the CDR3: TGTGCCAGCAGTATCGGGGGTGTCGAGCAGTACTTC. It yields the protein CASSIGGVEQYF.